The 14 T cell receptor beta chains below were found in one sample sequenced in a study of T cells in tuberculosis. After thawing and overnight rest, PBMC were stained with GMM-loaded CD1B tetramer, viability dye and anti-CD3 for sorting. C32 glucose monomycolate from Rhodococcus equi was loaded onto the CD1B tetramers. Some clones are missing from TCRdb's copy, which holds only in-frame ones; the method was immunoSEQ multiplex PCR. The top ten hold 1.5% to 2% of the sample, which has 88,000 or so clones, about nine tenths seen once. The sequenced sample consisted of CD1b-GMM tetramer-negative cells sorted from PBMCs. These receptors all stem from an adult woman with latent tuberculosis.

The chain carries TRBV25-1 and TRBJ1-1; D uncertain. This CDR3 region has 13 residues. Trimming stripped 6 bases from V and 1 base from J, with 9 bases between. Germline CDR1 MGHDK, CDR2 SYGVNS. CDR3 loop: CASSTRGNTEAFF. In DNA, the CDR3 is TGTGCCAGCAGCACCCGAGGGAACACTGAAGCTTTCTTT.

This clone was recorded only once. This chain links TRBV7-2 with TRBJ2-1; a possible D gene is TRBD1 (6 bases). The V end was cut by 5 bases, the J end by 3 bases, with 11 bases between. The germline CDR1 and CDR2 sequences are SGHTA and FQGNSA. The CDR3 length is 14 residues. The CDR3 loop is CASSRGGGYNEQFF. The CDR3 nucleotides are TGTGCCAGCAGCCGAGGGGGTGGCTACAATGAGCAGTTCTTC.

Regarding this clone: Other DNA sequences of this sample code for an identical CDR3. The CDR3 here is CASSSSGGTQYF. DNA of the CDR3: TGCGCCAGCAGCTCTAGCGGTGGTACGCAGTATTTT. V gene TRBV4-3 combines with J gene TRBJ2-3, with 7 bases aligning to TRBD2. The junction had 4 bases not matched to a gene; V was cut back by 5 bases and J by 8 bases. The CDR3 consists of 12 residues. Looked up from germline, CDR1 is LGHNA and CDR2 is YSLEER.

This rearrangement joins TRBV5-1 to TRBJ2-3; maybe TRBD1 (5 bases). Per germline, CDR1 SGHRS and CDR2 YFSETQ. V was pared by 3 bases and J by 4 bases, with 12 bases between. The CDR3 is 14 residues long. The CDR3 DNA sequence: TGCGCCAGCAGCTCCCTGGGGCGGTCAGATACGCAGTATTTT. Protein sequence: CASSSLGRSDTQYF. Combining the CDR3 with reference TRBV5-1 and TRBJ2-3 gives the whole variable domain KAGVTQTPRYLIKTRGQQVTLSCSPISGHRSVSWYQQTPGQGLQFLFEYFSETQRNKGNFPGRFSGRQFSNSRSEMNVSTLELGDSALYLCASSSLGRSDTQYFGPGTRLTVL.

The chain is built from TRBV19 and TRBJ1-1; a weak D match, TRBD1 (6 bases). The CDR3 totals 14 residues. V shed 1 base and J shed 5 bases, with 11 bases lying between them. CDR1 is LNHDA and CDR2 is SQIVND in the germline V gene (reference sequence). The CDR3 bases are TGTGCCAGTAGTATAGTGGGGAGGGGGACTGAAGCTTTCTTT. This gives the protein CASSIVGRGTEAFF.

The chain joins TRBV4-1 to TRBJ1-5, with D possibly being TRBD1 (5 bases). CDR3 size: 16 residues. Germline V gives CDR1 MGHRA, CDR2 YSYEKL. V lost 0 bases and J 2 bases, leaving 11 bases between the germline ends. The CDR3 DNA sequence: TGCGCCAGCAGCCAAGATCCAGGGAACGGCAATCAGCCCCAGCATTTT. Its protein is CASSQDPGNGNQPQHF.

J is TRBJ2-1 and V is TRBV2; 7 bases are shared with TRBD2. Germline V gene sequence: CDR1 SNHLY, CDR2 FYNNEI. After removal of 10 bases from V and 2 bases from J, the junction contained 5 bases not matched to a gene. CDR3 length: 13 residues. CDR3 amino acids: CATWGGTYNEQFF. The CDR3 region has the DNA TGTGCCACCTGGGGGGGGACCTACAATGAGCAGTTCTTC. Full variable domain (missing parts from reference TRBV2 and TRBJ2-1): EPEVTQTPSHQVTQMGQEVILRCVPISNHLYFYWYRQILGQKVEFLVSFYNNEISEKSEIFDDQFSVERPDGSNFTLKIRSTKLEDSAMYFCATWGGTYNEQFFGPGTRLTVL.

The chain has TRBV5-4 and TRBJ1-6; possibly TRBD1 for D (6 bases). Germline V CDR1 and CDR2: SGHNT, YYREEE (reference sequence). V dropped 1 base and J dropped 14 bases, with 19 bases sitting between them. The CDR3 contains 15 residues. CDR3 bases: TGTGCCAGCAGCTTGAACAGCGGGGGGCAAGCGACCCTCCACTTT. Translating it yields CASSLNSGGQATLHF.

The chain links TRBV7-9 to TRBJ2-7, with TRBD1 as a possible D gene (6 bases). Germline V gene sequence: CDR1 SEHNR, CDR2 FQNEAQ (reference sequence). The CDR3 spans 15 residues. Trimming shortened V by 5 bases and J by 5 bases, and 19 bases separated the two germline ends. The CDR3 DNA reads TGTGCCAGCAGCCAAGTTGGGGCGAAGGGGGACGAGCAGTACGTC. Encoded protein: CASSQVGAKGDEQYV.

V gene TRBV6-1 combines with J gene TRBJ1-2, with D tentatively TRBD1 (5 bases). Deletions cut 4 bases from V and 4 bases from J, with 13 bases between. Per the germline V gene, CDR1 is MNHNS and CDR2 is SASEGT. The CDR3 length is 14 residues. The CDR3 sequence is CASSALTASYGYTF. CDR3 DNA: TGTGCCAGCAGTGCATTGACAGCTTCCTATGGCTACACCTTC.

In its sample, this clone was seen once. V usage is TRBV5-1 and J usage is TRBJ2-7; tentatively, D is TRBD1 (7 bases). The CDR3 totals 13 residues. Germline-derived CDR1 and CDR2 are SGHRS and YFSETQ. Trimming left V 0 bases short and J 6 bases short, with 10 bases between. The CDR3, as DNA: TGCGCCAGCAGCTTGGGGGGGGACAGCGAGCAGTACTTC. This codes for CASSLGGDSEQYF.

V is TRBV9 and J is TRBJ2-3, with D tentatively TRBD2 (6 bases). The CDR3 runs to 15 residues. V was shortened by 0 bases and J by 2 bases, with 10 bases between the two germline ends. CDR1 is SGDLS and CDR2 is YYNGEE in the germline V gene. The CDR3 reads CASSVVADATDTQYF. For the CDR3, the DNA is TGTGCCAGCAGCGTAGTAGCGGATGCCACAGATACGCAGTATTTT. Full variable domain (rest looked up from reference TRBV9 and TRBJ2-3): DSGVTQTPKHLITATGQRVTLRCSPRSGDLSVYWYQQSLDQGLQFLIQYYNGEERAKGNILERFSAQQFPDLHSELNLSSLELGDSALYFCASSVVADATDTQYFGPGTRLTVL.

A few counts support this clone. The chain has TRBV6-5 and TRBJ1-4, with a possible D match to TRBD1 (6 bases). The CDR3 is 15 amino acids. Germline loops: CDR1 MNHEY, CDR2 SVGAGI. Deletions cut 6 bases from V and 8 bases from J, with 19 bases between. The CDR3 spells CASSPTQGRGEKLFF. In nucleotides, the CDR3 is TGTGCCAGCAGCCCTACCCAGGGGAGGGGGGAAAAACTGTTTTTT.

This clone has just one count. J is TRBJ2-7 and V is TRBV6-1; D is unresolved. Germline CDR1 reads MNHNS; CDR2 reads SASEGT. The V and J ends lost 2 bases and 0 bases respectively, with 8 bases between them. This CDR3 has 14 residues. Here the CDR3 reads CASSEYRSSYEQYV. DNA for the CDR3: TGTGCCAGCAGTGAATATAGGAGCTCCTACGAGCAGTACGTC.